The TCR beta chain under discussion was sequenced for a study of cytotoxic CD8 clonotypes in ibrutinib-treated CLL. The wider study: Responses comprised 24 partial and 2 complete; at median about 68 months, around 14 remained remitted and around 12 progressed.

Investigators sought sequencing depths of between 1 in 200,000 and 1 in 1 million T cells. Using immunoSEQ multiplex PCR, the repertoire was profiled, and TCRdb retains in-frame clones only, with some absent. In the table there are around 310,000 clones, 80% of which are singletons. A remark on this clone: Its antigen is unidentified.

Study-level findings and limits: The study found public clonotypes uncommon, contracting or stable on treatment. Baseline clonality exceeded age-matched healthy donors and tracked circulating CD8+ T-cell counts.

Germline V gene data show CDR1 as SGHAT and CDR2 as FQNNGV. CDR3 length: 16 residues. Germline trimming cut 7 bases from V and 3 bases from J; bases unmatched to any gene: 7. This sample comprised PBMCs, obtained before ibrutinib treatment. The J gene is TRBJ2-5, the V gene TRBV11-2, with 14 nucleotides matching TRBD2. The sequence derives from a human donor with chronic lymphocytic leukemia. The CDR3 bases are TGTGCCAGCAATTCCCTGGGACTAGCGGGAGAAGAGACCCAGTACTTC. Protein sequence: CASNSLGLAGEETQYF.